Detailed here is one T cell receptor beta chain. Its matching antigen is unknown. This sample was taken from a study of shared clonotypes between healthy human individuals. Whole-study findings and limits: Sharing across several donors was seen in around 5.1% of naive CD4 clonotypes.

Generated by immunoSEQ multiplex PCR, the TCRdb table keeps only in-frame clones and is missing some. The table shows nearly 2 million clones, with roughly 94% occurring only once. Selected positively for CCR7 and CD45RO-negative, naive CD8 cells excluded terminally differentiated effector memory CD45RA+ cells. Sample: naive CD8+ T cells sorted from blood. This TCR came from a man aged 18 to 29 in good health.

The CDR3 sequence is CASSLVGPLSYGYTF. The CDR3 bases are TGTGCCAGCAGCTTAGTAGGCCCTCTAAGCTATGGCTACACCTTC. The V gene is TRBV7-9, the J gene TRBJ1-2; no firm D call. Germline assignment: CDR1 SEHNR and CDR2 FQNEAQ (reference sequence). The CDR3 extends over 15 amino acids. The V and J ends lost 1 base and 4 bases respectively, with 13 bases between them.